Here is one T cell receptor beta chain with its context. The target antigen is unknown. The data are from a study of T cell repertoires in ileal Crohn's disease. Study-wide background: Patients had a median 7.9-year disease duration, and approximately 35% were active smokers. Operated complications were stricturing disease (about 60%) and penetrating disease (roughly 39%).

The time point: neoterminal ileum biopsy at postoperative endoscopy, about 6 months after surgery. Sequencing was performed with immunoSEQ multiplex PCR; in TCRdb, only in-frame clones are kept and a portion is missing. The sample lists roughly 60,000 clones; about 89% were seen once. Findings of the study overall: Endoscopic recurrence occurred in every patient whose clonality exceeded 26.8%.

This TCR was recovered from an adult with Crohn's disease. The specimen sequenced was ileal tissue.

The CDR3 DNA reads as TGTGCCAGCAGTGAATATCAGGGATCATCGGCCAAAAACATTCAGTACTTC. Protein sequence: CASSEYQGSSAKNIQYF. The chain recombines TRBV25-1 with TRBJ2-4, with D possibly being TRBD1 (5 bases). Trimming left V 0 bases short and J 1 base short, with 13 bases between. CDR3 size: 17 residues. Germline V gene sequence: CDR1 MGHDK, CDR2 SYGVNS.